The rows below give T cell receptor beta chains drawn from one sample of a study of blood T cell repertoires in COVID-19. Sequencing was performed with immunoSEQ multiplex PCR; in TCRdb, only in-frame clones are kept and a portion is missing. The data contain fewer than 400,000 clones, 88% of them singletons. The sample taken for sequencing was PBMCs or T cells enriched from blood (not recorded which). The receptor set was obtained from a man aged 30-40 years who had recovered from COVID-19. CDR3s include the opening cysteine and the closing phenylalanine or tryptophan. The D gene is left open where the match is weak. Only part of the rows carry a size: once, few, many, or a class if the clone is expanded.

CDR3 DNA: TGTGCCGGGACTGGGTACAATGAGCAGTTCTTC; CDR3 protein: CAGTGYNEQFF; V gene: TRBV2; CDR3 length: 11; J gene: TRBJ2-1; D gene: .; clone size: .
CDR3 DNA: TGTGCCATTGCCTACAGCAGCAATCAGCCCCAGCATTTT; CDR3 protein: CAIAYSSNQPQHF; V gene: TRBV19; CDR3 length: 13; J gene: TRBJ1-5; D gene: .; clone size: once
CDR3 DNA: TGCAGTGCTAGGGCGGGGGGTGGCTACACCTTC; CDR3 protein: CSARAGGGYTF; V gene: TRBV20-1; CDR3 length: 11; J gene: TRBJ1-2; D gene: .; clone size: .
CDR3 DNA: TGTGCCTGGAGTTTAGTCGACAGCCACAATCAGCCCCAGCATTTT; CDR3 protein: CAWSLVDSHNQPQHF; V gene: TRBV30; CDR3 length: 15; J gene: TRBJ1-5; D gene: .; clone size: .
CDR3 DNA: TGTGCCAGCAGCCAAGATCCCGCTAGTTCCATTCAAGATACGCAGTATTTT; CDR3 protein: CASSQDPASSIQDTQYF; V gene: TRBV3-1/TRBV3-2; CDR3 length: 17; J gene: TRBJ2-3; D gene: .; clone size: .
CDR3 DNA: TGTGCCTGGCTAAGGTCCTGGGCGAACACTGAAGCTTTCTTT; CDR3 protein: CAWLRSWANTEAFF; V gene: TRBV7-2; CDR3 length: 14; J gene: TRBJ1-1; D gene: .; clone size: .
CDR3 DNA: TGTGCCAGCAGCTTAGTATTAGGGGGACAGACTAATTCACCCCTCCACTTT; CDR3 protein: CASSLVLGGQTNSPLHF; V gene: TRBV7-2; CDR3 length: 17; J gene: TRBJ1-6; D gene: TRBD1; clone size: .
CDR3 DNA: TGTGCCAGCAGTTTAAGAGGGGGGGGGCTCTCTGGGGCCAACGTCCTGACTTTC; CDR3 protein: CASSLRGGGLSGANVLTF; V gene: TRBV27; CDR3 length: 18; J gene: TRBJ2-6; D gene: .; clone size: .
CDR3 DNA: TGTGCCAGCAGTTTACGAGGAGGAGAACTGTTTTTT; CDR3 protein: CASSLRGGELFF; V gene: TRBV27; CDR3 length: 12; J gene: TRBJ1-4; D gene: .; clone size: .
CDR3 DNA: TGTGCCAGCAGCGTACCGGGACAGGGGGCGGACACCGGGGAGCTGTTTTTT; CDR3 protein: CASSVPGQGADTGELFF; V gene: TRBV9; CDR3 length: 17; J gene: TRBJ2-2; D gene: TRBD1; clone size: once
CDR3 DNA: TGCGCCAGCAGCCCCGGGGACAGGGGGCCGGGGGAGACTGAAGCTTTCTTT; CDR3 protein: CASSPGDRGPGETEAFF; V gene: TRBV5-1; CDR3 length: 17; J gene: TRBJ1-1; D gene: TRBD1; clone size: .
CDR3 DNA: TGTGCCAGCAGTGAAGGACAGGACTACGAGCAGTACTTC; CDR3 protein: CASSEGQDYEQYF; V gene: TRBV2; CDR3 length: 13; J gene: TRBJ2-7; D gene: .; clone size: .
CDR3 DNA: TGTGCCAGCAGTCAGACAGGGGTTAAAGAGACCCAGTACTTC; CDR3 protein: CASSQTGVKETQYF; V gene: TRBV2; CDR3 length: 14; J gene: TRBJ2-5; D gene: TRBD1; clone size: .
CDR3 DNA: TGCGCCAGCAGCCGCGCGGTGGCTCCAATAAACACCGGGGAGCTGTTTTTT; CDR3 protein: CASSRAVAPINTGELFF; V gene: TRBV4-1; CDR3 length: 17; J gene: TRBJ2-2; D gene: .; clone size: .
CDR3 DNA: TGTGCCAGCAGTTGGACACACACTCAAGAGACCCAGTACTTC; CDR3 protein: CASSWTHTQETQYF; V gene: TRBV6-6; CDR3 length: 14; J gene: TRBJ2-5; D gene: .; clone size: .
CDR3 DNA: TGTGCCAGCAGCCCAGAACGCCATACGCAGTATTTT; CDR3 protein: CASSPERHTQYF; V gene: TRBV5-4; CDR3 length: 12; J gene: TRBJ2-3; D gene: .; clone size: .
CDR3 DNA: TGTGCCAGCAGCTTAGCAGGGGGTCCGACTGAAGCTTTCTTT; CDR3 protein: CASSLAGGPTEAFF; V gene: TRBV7-9; CDR3 length: 14; J gene: TRBJ1-1; D gene: .; clone size: .
CDR3 DNA: TGTGCCTGGAGACAACAGGTCAAGAACACTGAAGCTTTCTTT; CDR3 protein: CAWRQQVKNTEAFF; V gene: TRBV30; CDR3 length: 14; J gene: TRBJ1-1; D gene: .; clone size: .
CDR3 DNA: TGTGCCAGCAGTTTTTCTCGGGGGGGCTGGTGGGCCAACGTCCTGACTTTC; CDR3 protein: CASSFSRGGWWANVLTF; V gene: TRBV27; CDR3 length: 17; J gene: TRBJ2-6; D gene: TRBD2; clone size: .
CDR3 DNA: TGTGCCAGCAGTCAAAGGACATTGACTGAAGCTTTCTTT; CDR3 protein: CASSQRTLTEAFF; V gene: TRBV27; CDR3 length: 13; J gene: TRBJ1-1; D gene: .; clone size: .
CDR3 DNA: TGTGCCACCAGCTTTCGGACAGGGATCACAGATACGCAGTATTTT; CDR3 protein: CATSFRTGITDTQYF; V gene: TRBV15; CDR3 length: 15; J gene: TRBJ2-3; D gene: TRBD1; clone size: .
CDR3 DNA: TGTGCCAGCAGCTTAACTTCCGTGTACAATGAGCAGTTCTTC; CDR3 protein: CASSLTSVYNEQFF; V gene: TRBV7-3; CDR3 length: 14; J gene: TRBJ2-1; D gene: .; clone size: .
CDR3 DNA: TGTGCCAGCATCGCCGGGGAGCTGTTTTTT; CDR3 protein: CASIAGELFF; V gene: TRBV6-5; CDR3 length: 10; J gene: TRBJ2-2; D gene: .; clone size: once
CDR3 DNA: TGTGCCAGCAGTGAAGCGCGGGGGTCTCTATTGAACACTGAAGCTTTCTTT; CDR3 protein: CASSEARGSLLNTEAFF; V gene: TRBV6-1; CDR3 length: 17; J gene: TRBJ1-1; D gene: .; clone size: .
CDR3 DNA: TGTGCCACCAGCGTCGCCGGGGAGCTGTTTTTT; CDR3 protein: CATSVAGELFF; V gene: TRBV24-1; CDR3 length: 11; J gene: TRBJ2-2; D gene: .; clone size: .
CDR3 DNA: TGTGCCAGCAGCTTTTTTGGGACAGCGAACACCGGGGAGCTGTTTTTT; CDR3 protein: CASSFFGTANTGELFF; V gene: TRBV7-3; CDR3 length: 16; J gene: TRBJ2-2; D gene: TRBD1; clone size: .
CDR3 DNA: TGTGCCAGCAGCCCTTGGGACACCGTTTACGAGCAGTACTTC; CDR3 protein: CASSPWDTVYEQYF; V gene: TRBV7-9; CDR3 length: 14; J gene: TRBJ2-7; D gene: .; clone size: .